Listed below are T cell receptor beta chains from one sample, sequenced in a study of blood T cell repertoires in COVID-19. The data were produced by immunoSEQ multiplex PCR, yet TCRdb's version contains in-frame clones alone and is incomplete. The sample records approximately 160,000 clones, around 88% being singletons. The sequenced sample was PBMCs or T cells enriched from blood (not recorded which). The receptors shown here come from a woman in her forties or fifties in a cohort exposed to, infected with or recovered from COVID-19 (not recorded which). Each CDR3 is given with its conserved first and last residue. The order of the fields is D gene, V gene, J gene, CDR3 protein. A D gene is named only where the DNA matches it firmly.

TRBD2	TRBV9	TRBJ2-7	CASSVGGGLAGLGTYEQYF
TRBD1	TRBV5-1	TRBJ1-2	CASSSSGQGYGYTF
TRBD1	TRBV5-1	TRBJ2-2	CASSTGQIIGELFF
.	TRBV19	TRBJ1-5	CASSISGGNQPQHF
TRBD2	TRBV5-4	TRBJ2-7	CASSSLAGGPSYEQYF
.	TRBV5-1	TRBJ1-2	CASSPPGLANYGYTF
TRBD1	TRBV7-8	TRBJ1-6	CASSSTGISSYNSPLHF
TRBD1	TRBV9	TRBJ2-2	CASSLPLDRGVEAGELFF
TRBD1	TRBV30	TRBJ2-3	CAWGKTLGQGADTQYF
.	TRBV5-1	TRBJ2-1	CASYPQSTGTEQFF
TRBD1	TRBV28	TRBJ2-1	CASSLAGTGNFPQFF
.	TRBV5-1	TRBJ2-4	CASSLDVEEKNIQYF
.	TRBV11-2	TRBJ1-2	CASSPDSLINYGYTF
.	TRBV10-3	TRBJ1-1	CAISEGSGEGTEAFF
.	TRBV3-1/TRBV3-2	TRBJ1-5	CASSYWRGLQPQHF
TRBD2	TRBV10-3	TRBJ2-3	CAISESGGGSTDTQYF
.	TRBV7-2	TRBJ1-6	CASSNTGMGSPLHF
TRBD2	TRBV30	TRBJ2-7	CALGTSGGEQYF
.	TRBV5-1	TRBJ2-7	CASSSAGVGPYEQYF
TRBD1	TRBV6-5	TRBJ1-1	CASSYYRGPEAFF
TRBD1	TRBV19	TRBJ1-2	CASSLRDRVRTNYGYTF
.	TRBV9	TRBJ2-3	CASSTGGLTDTQYF
.	TRBV4-1	TRBJ1-2	CASSPQKTHRAYGYTF
.	TRBV3-1/TRBV3-2	TRBJ2-3	CASSQVVGTSMGGQYF
TRBD1	TRBV5-4	TRBJ2-5	CASGTAGGKETQYF
TRBD1	TRBV6-6	TRBJ1-5	CASSRSPGAAGGFNQPQHF
.	TRBV5-6	TRBJ2-3	CASSSGLPPTDTQYF
TRBD2	TRBV11-3	TRBJ2-1	CASSLGASGRYNEQFF
.	TRBV10-3	TRBJ1-1	CAIRETENTEAFF
TRBD1	TRBV11-3	TRBJ1-4	CASSLTTGEAAKLFF
TRBD1	TRBV7-2	TRBJ1-2	CASSPNTGGYSGYTF
.	TRBV7-3	TRBJ2-3	CASSPRSSGQTDTQYF
.	TRBV7-3	TRBJ1-1	CASSLLPGVTEAFF